The sequence of this T cell receptor (beta chain) was determined in a study of neurological immune-mediated disorders (dated by TCRdb to the late 2010s). Broadly, across the study: Of the approximately 34 multiple sclerosis patients, about 30 had relapsing-remitting MS and 3 had secondary progressive MS. The study compared peripheral blood TCR-beta repertoires of HTLV-I-associated myelopathy (HAM/TSP) patients, multiple sclerosis patients and healthy controls using UMI-based sequencing. Longitudinal samples, technical triplicates and paired sorted CD4+ and CD8+ T-cell subsets, alongside PBMC samples, were included among the roughly 100 TCR-beta libraries. The cohort comprised about 70 subjects: about 14 HAM/TSP patients, 34 multiple sclerosis patients and around 20 healthy controls.

In its sample, this clonotype was seen many times. Its antigen is not yet known. Base quality data are lacking; no much larger clone is found one base away. Unsorted PBMC libraries were generated from 2 million PBMCs stored in RNAlater at -80 °C until RNA extraction. Multiple sclerosis patients were enrolled in a US clinical protocol under which disease progression was evaluated by magnetic resonance imaging. PBMCs were separated from peripheral blood using Ficoll-Hypaque density gradient centrifugation and then cryopreserved in liquid nitrogen. Inclusive of the bounding cysteine and phenylalanine, the CDR3 is 15 residues long. Of the read, only the CDR3 DNA is kept; its 45 bases are in frame from base 1. Trimming costs V 1 base and J 6 bases, and their ends lie 18 bases apart. The germline V gene (reference sequence) specifies DFQATT as CDR1 and SNEGSKA as CDR2. Points the paper makes about the study in general: No identical CDR3 amino acid sequences were found to be shared among expanded clones across subjects, suggesting that TCR-beta repertoires were private in all groups. Repertoires from 18 of 34 MS patients were grouped by phylogenetic analysis into a cluster of related CDR3 sequences, suggesting a possible repertoire-level signature. TCR clonal expansion was greatest in HAM/TSP patients and smallest in MS patients, who ranked below even healthy controls. No association of the MS cluster with clinical or MRI features was observed, and the need for larger cohorts was stated by the authors.

cDNA was synthesized by template-switch 5'RACE using a primer with a 10-nucleotide random unique molecular identifier that tagged each TCR transcript. Over 200 million TCR-beta sequences, covering 15-18 subjects, were produced in each sequencing run. The RNeasy kit was used to extract total RNA. Using the KAPA Real-time Library Amplification kit, TCR-beta VDJ regions were amplified with primers for the TCR constant region and the 5'RACE anchor. Sample indexes and Illumina adaptors were added in a first PCR, after which library yield was increased in a second PCR. After Ampure bead purification, the TCR product of roughly 650 bp was size-selected on a 2% E-gel SizeSelection system. Before pooling, library quality was assessed on a Bioanalyzer, concentration was determined with Qubit, and library quantification was performed with the Kapa Library Quantification kit. An Illumina HiSeq 2500 sequenced the libraries paired-end 2 x 150 bp. To increase sequence diversity, about 25-31% phiX was spiked into each library pool. Per the source publication's procedure: The UMI-based MiGEC pipeline processed quality-filtered reads and removed over 75% of raw TCR sequences during error correction. IMGT germline references were used for aligning VDJ genes, and each clonotype was defined as a unique CDR3 amino acid sequence together with its V-J genes. Clonal expansion, Shannon diversity and CDR3 relatedness were evaluated with VDJtools (CalcPairwiseDistances, ClusterSamples), while phylogenetic trees were built in CLCbio workbench. Expanded clones were defined as having at least 8 unique UMIs, based on coefficient-of-variation modelling across technical triplicates. The public reads were run again by TCRdb, first through fastp at Q25 and then through MiXCR, and only productive beta chains were kept. Identical CDR3 protein sequences are pooled into one entry, listed with their most common genes and DNA. TCRdb, rather than the study authors, made the V and J calls. The sample records tens of thousands of distinct CDR3 sequences, around 3.5% of which are singletons. Clones ranked in the top ten supply 2.9% of the sample.

This sequence originates from a woman between 50 and 59 years old with multiple sclerosis. The sample taken for sequencing was PBMCs. The chain links TRBV20-1 with TRBJ1-1, with a weak D call of TRBD1 (6 bases match). In nucleotides, the sequence is TGCAGTGCTAGAGTGTCAGGCAGGGGAATCTCTGAAGCTTTCTTT. Translated, it reads CSARVSGRGISEAFF.